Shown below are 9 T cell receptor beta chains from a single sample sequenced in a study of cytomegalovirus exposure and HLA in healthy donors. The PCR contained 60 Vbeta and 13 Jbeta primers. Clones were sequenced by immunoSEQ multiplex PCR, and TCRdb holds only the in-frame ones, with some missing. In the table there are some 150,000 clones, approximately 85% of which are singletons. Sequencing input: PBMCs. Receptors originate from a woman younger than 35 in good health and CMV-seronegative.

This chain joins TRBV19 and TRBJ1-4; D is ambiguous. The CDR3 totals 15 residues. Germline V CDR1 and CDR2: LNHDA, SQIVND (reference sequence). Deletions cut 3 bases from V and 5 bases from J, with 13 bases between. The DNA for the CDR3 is TGTGCCAGTAGTATCATCCCCCGCGGAAATGAAAAACTGTTTTTT. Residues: CASSIIPRGNEKLFF.

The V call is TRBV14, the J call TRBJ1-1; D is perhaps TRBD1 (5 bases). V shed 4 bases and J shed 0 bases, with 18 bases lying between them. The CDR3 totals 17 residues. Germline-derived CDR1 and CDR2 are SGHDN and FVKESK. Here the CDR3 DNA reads TGTGCCAGCAGCCGTGGGTGGGGCAGCGATCTGAACACTGAAGCTTTCTTT. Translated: CASSRGWGSDLNTEAFF. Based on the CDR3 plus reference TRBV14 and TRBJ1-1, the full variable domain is EAGVTQFPSHSVIEKGQTVTLRCDPISGHDNLYWYRRVMGKEIKFLLHFVKESKQDESGMPNNRFLAERTGGTYSTLKVQPAELEDSGVYFCASSRGWGSDLNTEAFFGQGTRLTVV.

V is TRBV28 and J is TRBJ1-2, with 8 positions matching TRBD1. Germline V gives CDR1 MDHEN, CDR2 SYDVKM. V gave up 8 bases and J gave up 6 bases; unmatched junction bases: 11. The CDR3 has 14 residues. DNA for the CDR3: TGTGCCAGCGGTCAACACAGGGGGATGGATGGCTACACCTTC. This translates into CASGQHRGMDGYTF.

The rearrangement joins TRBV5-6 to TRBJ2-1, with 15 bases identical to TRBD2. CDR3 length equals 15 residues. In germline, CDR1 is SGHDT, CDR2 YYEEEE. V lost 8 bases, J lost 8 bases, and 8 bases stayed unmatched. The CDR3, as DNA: TGTGCCAGTACAGTCGGACTAGCGGGGGGGCATGAGCAGTTCTTC. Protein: CASTVGLAGGHEQFF. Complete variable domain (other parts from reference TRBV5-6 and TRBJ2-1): DAGVTQSPTHLIKTRGQQVTLRCSPKSGHDTVSWYQQALGQGPQFIFQYYEEEERQRGNFPDRFSGHQFPNYSSELNVNALLLGDSALYLCASTVGLAGGHEQFFGPGTRLTVL.

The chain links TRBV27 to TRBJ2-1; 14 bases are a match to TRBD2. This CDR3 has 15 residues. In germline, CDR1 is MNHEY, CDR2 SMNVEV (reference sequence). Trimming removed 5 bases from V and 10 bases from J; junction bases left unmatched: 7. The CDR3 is CASSPPGLAGDEQFF. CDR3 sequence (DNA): TGTGCCAGCAGTCCCCCGGGACTAGCGGGAGACGAGCAGTTCTTC.

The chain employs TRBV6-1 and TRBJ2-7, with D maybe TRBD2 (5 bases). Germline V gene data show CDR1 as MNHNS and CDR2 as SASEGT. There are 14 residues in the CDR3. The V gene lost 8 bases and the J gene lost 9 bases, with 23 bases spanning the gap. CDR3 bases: TGTGCCAGCTCCCTGACGGGGTTTGCCCCCGGGCAGTACTTC. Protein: CASSLTGFAPGQYF.

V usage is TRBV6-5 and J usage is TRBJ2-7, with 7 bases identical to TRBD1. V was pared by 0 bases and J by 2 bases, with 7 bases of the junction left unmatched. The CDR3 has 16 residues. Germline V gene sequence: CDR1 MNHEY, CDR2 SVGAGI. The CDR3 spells CASSYSYRGNAYEQYF. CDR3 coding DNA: TGTGCCAGCAGTTACTCGTACAGGGGAAATGCCTACGAGCAGTACTTC.

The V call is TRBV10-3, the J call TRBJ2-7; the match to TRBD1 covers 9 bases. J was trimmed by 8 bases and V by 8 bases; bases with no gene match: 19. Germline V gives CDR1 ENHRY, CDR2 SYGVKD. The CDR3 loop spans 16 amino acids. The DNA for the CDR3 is TGTGCCATCGCTGAGGATGCCGGGACAGGGTGGCAACAGCAGTACTTC. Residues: CAIAEDAGTGWQQQYF.

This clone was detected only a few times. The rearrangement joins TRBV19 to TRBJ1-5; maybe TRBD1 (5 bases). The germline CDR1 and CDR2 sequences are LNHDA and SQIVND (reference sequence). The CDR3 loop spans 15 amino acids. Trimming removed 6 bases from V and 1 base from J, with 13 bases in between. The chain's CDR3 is CASRAGRLSNQPQHF. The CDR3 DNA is TGTGCCAGTAGGGCAGGGAGGTTAAGCAATCAGCCCCAGCATTTT.